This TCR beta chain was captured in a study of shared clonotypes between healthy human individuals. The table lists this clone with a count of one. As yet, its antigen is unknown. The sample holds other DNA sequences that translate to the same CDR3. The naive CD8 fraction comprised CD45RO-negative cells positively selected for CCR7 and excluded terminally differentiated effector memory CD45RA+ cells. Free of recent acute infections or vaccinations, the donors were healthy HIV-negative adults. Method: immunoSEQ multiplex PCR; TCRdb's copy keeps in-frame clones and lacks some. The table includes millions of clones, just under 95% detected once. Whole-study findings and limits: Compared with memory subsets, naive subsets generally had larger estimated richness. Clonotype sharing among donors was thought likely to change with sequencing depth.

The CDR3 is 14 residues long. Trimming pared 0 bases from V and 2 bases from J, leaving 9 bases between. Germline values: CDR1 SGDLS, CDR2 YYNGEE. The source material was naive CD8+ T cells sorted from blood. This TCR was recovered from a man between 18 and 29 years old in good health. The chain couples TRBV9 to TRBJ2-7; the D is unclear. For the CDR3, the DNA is TGTGCCAGCAGCGTAGGTGACTCCACCTACGAGCAGTACTTC. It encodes CASSVGDSTYEQYF.